A selection of T cell receptor beta chains follows, all from one sample in a study of T cells after yellow fever vaccination. MiXCR, run by TCRdb on the 5' RACE reads, gives a single entry per CDR3 protein. The data show roughly 500,000 distinct CDR3 sequences, with under 25% seen just once and 13% to 15% held by the top ten. The sample here was PBMCs, taken 15 days after the yellow fever booster vaccination. Source of these receptors: a man aged 25-45 years who received the YFV17D yellow fever vaccine. CDR3s include the opening cysteine and the closing phenylalanine or tryptophan. A D gene is named only where the DNA matches it firmly. The listing skips clone size in some rows; elsewhere it reads once, few, many or a size class.

>TRBV11-2|TRBJ2-7|few|.
CASSHEREWGEQYF
TGTGCCAGCAGCCACGAGAGGGAATGGGGGGAGCAGTACTTC
>TRBV3-1|TRBJ2-7|few|.
CASSQSWDLIRYEQYF
TGTGCCAGCAGCCAATCTTGGGACTTAATCCGCTACGAGCAGTACTTC
>TRBV7-2|TRBJ1-2|few|.
CASSFSRGFYGYTF
TGTGCCAGCAGCTTTTCACGCGGTTTTTATGGCTACACCTTC
>TRBV27|TRBJ2-3|.|TRBD2
CASSLLAGVDGGDTQYF
TGTGCCAGCAGCCTACTAGCGGGAGTAGACGGCGGAGATACGCAGTATTTT
>TRBV6-5|TRBJ2-1|few|TRBD2
CASSYSGLAREWEQFF
TGTGCCAGCAGTTACTCGGGACTAGCGCGAGAATGGGAGCAGTTCTTC
>TRBV15|TRBJ2-7|.|TRBD2
CATSKHRTSGSSYEQYF
TGTGCCACCAGTAAACATAGGACTAGCGGCAGCTCCTACGAGCAGTACTTC
>TRBV18|TRBJ2-7|few|.
CASSPVNVKTAFYEQYF
TGTGCCAGCTCACCAGTAAACGTAAAGACAGCTTTCTACGAGCAGTACTTC
>TRBV11-2|TRBJ2-2|few|TRBD1
CASSSRYEGATGELFF
TGTGCCAGCAGCTCGCGCTACGAGGGGGCAACCGGGGAGCTGTTTTTT
>TRBV6-2/TRBV6-3|TRBJ2-1|.|TRBD1
CASSYFGQENNEQFF
TGTGCCAGCAGTTACTTTGGACAGGAAAACAATGAGCAGTTCTTC
>TRBV4-3|TRBJ2-7|many|TRBD1
CASSQVHHRGKSYEQYF
TGCGCCAGCAGCCAAGTTCACCACAGGGGAAAATCCTACGAGCAGTACTTC
>TRBV29-1|TRBJ1-2|.|.
CSVLRGANYGYTF
TGCAGCGTTTTGAGGGGAGCTAACTATGGCTACACCTTC
>TRBV10-3|TRBJ2-7|.|TRBD1
CAISSDRGEQYF
TGTGCCATCAGCAGCGACAGGGGTGAGCAGTACTTC
>TRBV29-1|TRBJ2-3|few|TRBD2
CSVEGAGGSTDTQYF
TGCAGCGTTGAGGGAGCGGGAGGGAGCACAGATACGCAGTATTTT
>TRBV7-6|TRBJ2-3|few|TRBD2
CASSFAAGGSTDTQYF
TGTGCCAGCAGCTTCGCTGCGGGAGGATCCACAGATACGCAGTATTTT
>TRBV19|TRBJ2-3|few|.
CASSQPAFTDTQYF
TGTGCCAGTTCACAGCCGGCCTTCACAGATACGCAGTATTTT
>TRBV20-1|TRBJ1-1|.|.
CSGIEGGTNTEAFF
TGCAGTGGAATAGAGGGGGGGACGAACACTGAAGCTTTCTTT
>TRBV10-3|TRBJ2-2|few|.
CAISDGGLSAGELFF
TGTGCCATCAGTGATGGGGGCTTGTCTGCCGGGGAGCTGTTTTTT
>TRBV3-1|TRBJ2-1|.|.
CASSQGPGTLLYNEQFF
TGTGCCAGCAGCCAAGGGCCCGGGACTTTGCTCTACAATGAGCAGTTCTTC
>TRBV5-1|TRBJ2-1|.|.
CASRQFRYGDNEQFF
TGCGCCAGCAGACAGTTCCGTTACGGCGACAATGAGCAGTTCTTC
>TRBV7-9|TRBJ1-1|.|.
CASSLVPNTEAFF
TGTGCCAGCAGCTTGGTGCCGAACACTGAAGCTTTCTTT
>TRBV29-1|TRBJ2-7|.|.
CSVGRESRNEQYF
TGCAGCGTTGGTAGGGAGAGTAGGAACGAGCAGTACTTC
>TRBV12-3/TRBV12-4|TRBJ2-7|.|.
CASRWTVNGEQYF
TGTGCCAGCAGGTGGACAGTGAATGGGGAGCAGTACTTC
>TRBV20-1|TRBJ2-5|.|TRBD1
CSARPNGQGRETQYF
TGCAGTGCTAGACCAAATGGACAGGGCCGAGAGACCCAGTACTTC
>TRBV7-2|TRBJ2-7|few|TRBD1
CASSTTGRSYEQYF
TGTGCCAGCAGCACGACAGGGCGATCCTACGAGCAGTACTTC
>TRBV7-2|TRBJ2-2|few|.
CASSLRDAGELFF
TGTGCCAGCAGCTTACGGGACGCCGGGGAGCTGTTTTTT
>TRBV29-1|TRBJ2-2|few|TRBD2
CSVKAGVSTGELFF
TGCAGCGTTAAAGCGGGAGTTAGCACCGGGGAGCTGTTTTTT
>TRBV5-1|TRBJ2-5|.|TRBD1
CASSTGQGALSQYF
TGCGCCAGCAGCACGGGACAGGGGGCGCTTAGCCAGTACTTC
>TRBV20-1|TRBJ2-1|.|TRBD2
CSAGGRGLLYPEQFF
TGCAGTGCCGGTGGGAGGGGACTCCTCTACCCTGAGCAGTTCTTC
>TRBV11-2|TRBJ2-5|.|.
CASSLYPRSTPETQYF
TGTGCCAGCAGCTTATACCCGCGCTCGACCCCGGAGACCCAGTACTTC
>TRBV4-3|TRBJ2-1|.|TRBD2
CASTRMGSGTNEQFF
TGCGCCAGCACCCGTATGGGGAGCGGGACCAATGAGCAGTTCTTC
>TRBV10-3|TRBJ2-3|.|.
CAIKKADTQYF
TGTGCCATCAAGAAAGCAGATACGCAGTATTTT
>TRBV20-1|TRBJ2-1|.|TRBD2
CSAMRGAGAYNEQFF
TGCAGTGCTATGCGGGGGGCAGGAGCGTACAATGAGCAGTTCTTC
>TRBV12-3/TRBV12-4|TRBJ1-3|few|TRBD1
CASSTGTGGSGNTIYF
TGTGCCAGCAGCACCGGGACAGGGGGCTCTGGAAACACCATATATTTT
>TRBV20-1|TRBJ2-1|few|.
CRPSEGNEQFF
TGCAGACCGAGCGAGGGCAATGAGCAGTTCTTC
>TRBV18|TRBJ2-7|few|TRBD1
CASSQSGTGAYEQYF
TGTGCCAGCTCACAATCCGGGACAGGGGCCTACGAGCAGTACTTC
>TRBV12-3/TRBV12-4|TRBJ2-7|.|.
CASSSGDWSYEQYF
TGTGCCAGCAGTTCCGGGGACTGGTCCTACGAGCAGTACTTC
>TRBV27|TRBJ2-1|few|.
CASTGLRGRVIREQFF
TGTGCCAGCACCGGTTTGAGGGGCAGGGTTATCCGGGAGCAGTTCTTC
>TRBV6-1|TRBJ1-2|.|TRBD1
CASSPTGGHMYGYTF
TGTGCCAGCAGTCCTACAGGGGGCCATATGTATGGCTACACCTTC
>TRBV7-6|TRBJ2-7|.|.
CASSSVPGPSYEQYF
TGTGCCAGCAGCTCGGTGCCGGGACCAAGCTACGAGCAGTACTTC
>TRBV5-1|TRBJ2-3|.|.
CASSSRWNTDTQYF
TGCGCCAGCAGCTCGAGGTGGAACACAGATACGCAGTATTTT
>TRBV5-1|TRBJ2-1|.|TRBD1
CASSLGQDNNEQFF
TGCGCCAGCAGCCTCGGACAGGACAACAATGAGCAGTTCTTC
>TRBV15|TRBJ1-1|.|TRBD1
CATSRDRDRKEAFF
TGTGCCACCAGCAGAGACCGGGACAGGAAAGAAGCTTTCTTT